Each of the 12 T cell receptor beta chains below was sequenced from the same sample in a study of tumor and adjacent non-tumor tissue in lung cancer. RNA was extracted from bulk tissue without any cell sorting. The library came from three nested PCR rounds adapted from ARM-PCR protocols. TCRdb re-called the multiplex PCR reads through MiXCR, storing one row per CDR3 protein. The sample holds over 60,000 distinct CDR3 sequences, around 73% seen once. The sequencing input was lung tumor tissue. The receptors shown here come from a man between 60 and 75 years old with non-small cell lung cancer.

The V and J genes are TRBV20-1 and TRBJ2-1; D ambiguous. The V gene's germline CDR1 is DFQATT and CDR2 SNEGSKA (reference sequence). The V and J ends lost 3 bases and 8 bases respectively, with 20 bases between them. The CDR3 has 15 residues. In nucleotides, the CDR3 is TGCAGTGCTAGCGAATCCCTGCACTCATACGATGAGCAGTTCTTC. This encodes CSASESLHSYDEQFF.

Worth noting for this clonotype: A junction end diverges from the germline sequence, so it may reflect a read error. This chain links TRBV11-1 with TRBJ2-1; D might be TRBD2 (5 bases). CDR3 length equals 14 residues. Germline V gives CDR1 SGHAT, CDR2 FQDESV (reference sequence). CDR3 in amino acids: CAGSFGILQNEQFF. DNA for the CDR3: TGTGCCGGCAGCTTCGGGATACTACAAAATGAGCAGTTCTTC.

Comment on this clonotype: This may be a read error, as it is one base from a much larger clone. The CDR3 sequence is CASSIWRQNRGQFF. For the CDR3, the DNA is TGTGCCAGCTCCATTTGGCGGCAAAATCGTGGGCAGTTCTTC. The chain recombines TRBV28 with TRBJ2-1; D remains ambiguous. CDR1 is MDHEN, CDR2 SYDVKM, per germline. The V gene lost 8 bases and the J gene lost 12 bases, with 23 bases spanning the gap. The CDR3 covers 14 residues.

As to this clonotype: Germline and junction disagree at one end, which may indicate a read error. The V gene is TRBV28, the J gene TRBJ1-1; D is uncertain. Germline CDR1 reads MDHEN; CDR2 reads SYDVKM. The CDR3 totals 14 residues. DNA of the CDR3: TGTGCCAGCAGTCCGAGAGCCTTTGCCACTGACGCTTTCTTT. Its protein product is CASSPRAFATDAFF.

Turning to this clonotype: At one end the junction does not follow the germline gene, possibly because of a read error. V is TRBV24-1 and J is TRBJ1-4; D is possibly TRBD1 (6 bases). This CDR3 contains 16 residues. CDR1 is KGHDR and CDR2 is SFDVKD in the germline V gene. CDR3 bases: TGTACCACCAGTGATAAACGGACAGCCACTAATGAAAAACTGTTTTTT. Protein: CTTSDKRTATNEKLFF.

To note about this clonotype: The conserved closing phenylalanine or tryptophan is absent in this CDR3, likely reflecting a read error. The chain employs TRBV10-2 and TRBJ1-5; TRBD1 aligns across 8 bases. Germline V gives CDR1 WSHSY, CDR2 SAAADI. V shed 0 bases and J 13 bases; nucleotides not matched to a gene: 5. The length of the CDR3 is 13 residues. CDR3 region: CASSESTGGAQHS. The CDR3 DNA sequence: TGCGCCAGCAGTGAGTCTACAGGGGGGGCTCAGCATTCT.

In regard to this clonotype: At one end, the junction sequence differs from germline, possibly due to a read error. The chain recombines TRBV6-1 with TRBJ2-7; D call uncertain. Germline CDR1 MNHNS, CDR2 SASEGT. This CDR3 has 11 amino acids. This chain's CDR3 is CASSQNHEQYF. The CDR3 coding sequence is TGTGCCAGCAGTCAAAACCACGAGCAATACTTC.

This clonotype turned up a few times. At one of its ends the junction is not consistent with the germline gene, which may arise from a read error. The V and J genes are TRBV20-1 and TRBJ2-1, with a possible D match to TRBD2 (6 bases). Germline CDR1 DFQATT, CDR2 SNEGSKA (reference sequence). The CDR3 is made up of 14 amino acids. The CDR3 protein is CSDRLPGDGNEQFF. CDR3 sequence (DNA): TGTAGTGATAGACTACCGGGAGATGGCAATGAGCAGTTCTTC.

In the case of this clonotype: This is likely a read error, given that the CDR3 carries no conserved phenylalanine or tryptophan at its end. This chain joins TRBV6-1 and TRBJ2-5, with a possible D match to TRBD2 (7 bases). Germline V gene lookup returns CDR1 MNHNS and CDR2 SASEGT. The CDR3 consists of 16 residues. CDR3 sequence reads: CAISELGGGGGETQYL. The DNA for the CDR3 is TGTGCCATCAGTGAACTGGGGGGGGGCGGCGGCGAGACCCAGTACTTG.

With regard to this clonotype: This CDR3 fails to terminate in the conserved phenylalanine or tryptophan, so it likely reflects a read error. V usage is TRBV29-1 and J usage is TRBJ2-3, with D unclear. V was clipped by 3 bases and J by 0 bases, with 13 bases between them. The CDR3 loop spans 15 amino acids. The V gene's germline CDR1 is SQVTM and CDR2 ANQGSEA. CDR3 sequence (DNA): TGCAGCGTTGACGGAGCGTGGCCTAGCACAGATACGCAGTATATT. This encodes CSVDGAWPSTDTQYI.

This clonotype was counted only a few times. A much larger clone lies one base from this, so it may be a read error. This chain connects TRBV5-6 to TRBJ2-7; D may be TRBD1 (5 bases). Germline assignment: CDR1 SGHDT and CDR2 YYEEEE. The CDR3 is 15 amino acids. The CDR3 coding sequence is TGTGCCAGCAGCCCCAGTGGCAGGGCGTCCTGCGAGCAGTACTTC. Residues: CASSPSGRASCEQYF.

The chain is built from TRBV6-5 and TRBJ2-5, with no clear D. Trimming took off 6 bases at V and 5 bases at J, with 13 bases between the two ends. The CDR3 has 13 residues. The V gene's germline CDR1 is MNHEY and CDR2 SVGAGI. This CDR3 is CASRPSLVETQYF. The DNA of the CDR3 is TGTGCCAGCAGGCCCTCTCTTGTGGAGACCCAGTACTTC.